The 18 T cell receptor beta chains below all came from one sample that was sequenced in a study of T-cell reconstitution after alpha-beta-depleted transplantation in children. Researchers prepared the TCRbeta library using unique molecular identifiers, the study reports. Using its own MiXCR run on the PCR reads, TCRdb lists one record per CDR3 protein. Here the sample spans about 980,000 distinct CDR3 sequences, 25% to 30% being singletons. This specimen consisted of PBMCs, mostly from graft donor cells, obtained 360 days after TCRalphabeta/CD19-depleted stem cell transplant. The receptors here all came from a boy under three years old who had a stem cell transplant for SCID, so the T cells may come from the graft donor.

The rearrangement joins TRBV12-3 or TRBV12-4 to TRBJ2-7, with TRBD1 matching 8 bases. The CDR3 runs 14 residues. Unmatched junction bases numbered 9, after V lost 4 bases and J lost 7 bases. The CDR3 coding sequence is TGTGCCAGCAGTTCCAACAGGGGGAAGTGGGAGCAGTACTTC. Its translation is CASSSNRGKWEQYF.

The J gene is TRBJ1-4, the V gene TRBV5-1; D gene uncertain. V shed 0 bases and J shed 4 bases, with 10 bases lying between them. The CDR3 has 15 residues. Germline CDR1 SGHRS, CDR2 YFSETQ. Here the CDR3 DNA reads TGCGCCAGCAGCTTGGACCGCGCCATTAATGAAAAACTGTTTTTT. Its protein product is CASSLDRAINEKLFF.

About this clonotype: A much more abundant neighbour one base away suggests this may be a read error. V usage is TRBV7-2 and J usage is TRBJ1-2, with 7 bases identical to TRBD1. There are 16 residues in the CDR3. Germline V gives CDR1 SGHTA, CDR2 FQGNSA. Trimming removed 5 bases from V and 5 bases from J; junction bases left unmatched: 14. CDR3: CASSLRADRVIYGYTF. The CDR3 DNA reads as TGTGCCAGCAGCCTCCGAGCAGACAGGGTGATATATGGCTACACCTTC.

This clonotype has a handful of counts. Given a much more abundant clone one base away, this may be a read error. The chain carries TRBV10-3 and TRBJ2-5; D call uncertain. Trimming took off 6 bases at V and 1 base at J, with 3 bases between the two ends. The germline V gene encodes CDR1 ENHRY and CDR2 SYGVKD. This CDR3 spans 11 amino acids. The CDR3 sequence: CAIRRQETQYF. The CDR3 DNA follows: TGTGCCATCAGACGCCAAGAGACCCAGTACTTC.

The V gene is TRBV7-2, the J gene TRBJ1-2, with D perhaps matching TRBD1 (5 bases). Trimming pared 2 bases from V and 6 bases from J, leaving 13 bases between. The CDR3 covers 14 residues. The germline CDR1 and CDR2 sequences are SGHTA and FQGNSA. The CDR3 nucleotides read TGTGCCAGCAGCTTATCCCAAGGAGGGGATGGCTACACCTTC. Amino acid sequence: CASSLSQGGDGYTF.

V gene TRBV5-4 combines with J gene TRBJ1-2; 7 nucleotides line up with TRBD1. The trim removed 4 bases at V and 8 bases at J, leaving 14 bases unmatched. Germline CDR1 reads SGHNT; CDR2 reads YYREEE (reference sequence). The CDR3 sequence is 15 residues long. The CDR3 is CASSLDRVPIRGYTF. The CDR3 DNA follows: TGTGCCAGCAGCCTCGACAGGGTGCCCATCCGGGGCTACACCTTC.

In its sample, this clonotype was seen a few times. The rearrangement links TRBV27 to TRBJ2-6, with D perhaps TRBD2 (7 bases). The CDR3 is 19 residues long. Trimming took off 0 bases at V and 4 bases at J, with 19 bases between the two ends. Germline assignment: CDR1 MNHEY and CDR2 SMNVEV (reference sequence). The CDR3 nucleotides read TGTGCCAGCAGTTTATCGATAGCCGCGGGGGCGCACGGGGCCAACGTCCTGACTTTC. Translation: CASSLSIAAGAHGANVLTF.

This chain links TRBV24-1 with TRBJ1-2; D is possibly TRBD1 (5 bases). V lost 2 bases, J lost 4 bases, and 13 bases lay in between. Per germline, CDR1 KGHDR and CDR2 SFDVKD. The CDR3 sequence is 15 residues long. The CDR3 protein is CATSDSSGFGYGYTF. CDR3 coding DNA: TGTGCCACCAGTGATTCTTCAGGGTTTGGCTATGGCTACACCTTC.

DNA for the CDR3: TGTGCCAGCAGTGAAGACAGGGGCCTCTACGAGCAGTACTTC. Translated, it gives CASSEDRGLYEQYF. The genes are TRBV25-1 and TRBJ2-7; TRBD1 agrees at 8 bases. CDR1 MGHDK and CDR2 SYGVNS come from the germline V gene. The CDR3 length is 14 residues. The J segment lost 3 bases and the V segment lost 2 bases, leaving 3 bases of the junction unmatched.

The J gene is TRBJ2-7, the V gene TRBV20-1, with D maybe TRBD2 (7 bases). The germline gives CDR1 DFQATT, CDR2 SNEGSKA (reference sequence). Trimming took off 0 bases at V and 1 base at J, with 13 bases between the two ends. The CDR3 is made up of 15 amino acids. The DNA of the CDR3 is TGCAGTGCTAGAGACCTCGCGGGGGCGTCCTACGAGCAGTACTTC. Protein sequence: CSARDLAGASYEQYF.

This clonotype was detected only a few times. The rearrangement links TRBV12-3 or TRBV12-4 to TRBJ2-1, with TRBD1 as a possible D gene (6 bases). The ends were cut back, 7 bases at V and 2 bases at J, with 9 bases in the middle. CDR3 length: 13 residues. CDR3 region: CASKKGAYNEQFF. For the CDR3, the DNA is TGTGCCAGCAAAAAGGGGGCCTACAATGAGCAGTTCTTC.

This sequence joins TRBV19 and TRBJ2-1; D gene unclear. The CDR3 runs to 16 residues. V lost 4 bases and J 8 bases, leaving 21 bases between the germline ends. Germline V gene data show CDR1 as LNHDA and CDR2 as SQIVND (reference sequence). The CDR3 reads CASSTLVGQSFDEQFF. The CDR3, as DNA: TGTGCCAGTAGTACCCTAGTTGGGCAGTCGTTCGATGAGCAGTTCTTC.

This clonotype was picked up a small number of times. The rearrangement uses TRBV7-6 and TRBJ2-5; 9 nucleotides line up with TRBD1. The CDR3 covers 16 residues. The germline gives CDR1 SGHVS, CDR2 FNYEAQ. Unmatched junction bases numbered 7, after V lost 1 base and J lost 4 bases. The CDR3 sequence is CASSLGAGQGGETQYF. For the CDR3, the DNA is TGTGCCAGCAGCTTAGGGGCGGGACAGGGTGGAGAGACCCAGTACTTC.

This clonotype came up a few times. The genes are TRBV28 and TRBJ2-3; 9 bases align to TRBD2. V shed 5 bases, J shed 1 base, and the junction held 7 bases outside the gene matches. Germline-derived CDR1 and CDR2 are MDHEN and SYDVKM. This CDR3 comprises 16 residues. The CDR3 nucleotides read TGTGCCAGCAGTCCGAGCGGGGGGCGCCGCACAGATACGCAGTATTTT. Translation: CASSPSGGRRTDTQYF.

Only a few counts were recorded for this clonotype. This chain connects TRBV7-8 to TRBJ2-1; D is unclear. Trimming stripped 10 bases from V and 1 base from J, with 14 bases between. The CDR3 sequence is 14 residues long. Germline CDR1 is SGHVS and CDR2 is FQNEAQ. CDR3 sequence (DNA): TGTGCCACCCAGCTAGTTCAGTCCTACAATGAGCAGTTCTTC. It codes for CATQLVQSYNEQFF.

The chain employs TRBV21-1 and TRBJ1-2; TRBD1, the table's D call, lacks a check against the DNA. TRBV21-1 is a listed pseudogene. The CDR3 runs 13 residues. CDR3 nucleotide sequence: TGTGCCAGCAGGGACAGCCTCTTCTATGGCTACACCTTC. Its translation: CASRDSLFYGYTF.

The chain carries TRBV15 and TRBJ2-5; 11 bases match TRBD2. Germline CDR1 reads LNHNV; CDR2 reads YYDKDF (reference sequence). V gave up 2 bases and J gave up 4 bases; unmatched junction bases: 6. The CDR3 contains 16 residues. The CDR3 DNA reads TGTGCCACCAGCAGACCACCCGGACTAGCGGGAGAGACCCAGTACTTC. Encoded protein: CATSRPPGLAGETQYF. Looking up the rest from reference TRBV15 and TRBJ2-5 gives the full variable domain: DAMVIQNPRYQVTQFGKPVTLSCSQTLNHNVMYWYQQKSSQAPKLLFHYYDKDFNNEADTPDNFQSRRPNTSFCFLDIRSPGLGDTAMYLCATSRPPGLAGETQYFGPGTRLLVL.

This clonotype was seen ten or more times. This sequence joins TRBV3-1 and TRBJ1-2, with D perhaps TRBD1 (5 bases). Trimming cost V 4 bases and J 5 bases, with 8 bases left between them. In germline, CDR1 is LGHDT, CDR2 YNNKEL (reference sequence). This CDR3 spans 12 amino acids. The CDR3 reads CASSRGPYGYTF. Written as DNA, the CDR3 is TGTGCCAGCAGCCGGGGACCTTATGGCTACACCTTC. The whole variable domain, filled in from reference TRBV3-1 and TRBJ1-2, reads DTAVSQTPKYLVTQMGNDKSIKCEQNLGHDTMYWYKQDSKKFLKIMFSYNNKELIINETVPNRFSPKSPDKAHLNLHINSLELGDSAVYFCASSRGPYGYTFGSGTRLTVV.